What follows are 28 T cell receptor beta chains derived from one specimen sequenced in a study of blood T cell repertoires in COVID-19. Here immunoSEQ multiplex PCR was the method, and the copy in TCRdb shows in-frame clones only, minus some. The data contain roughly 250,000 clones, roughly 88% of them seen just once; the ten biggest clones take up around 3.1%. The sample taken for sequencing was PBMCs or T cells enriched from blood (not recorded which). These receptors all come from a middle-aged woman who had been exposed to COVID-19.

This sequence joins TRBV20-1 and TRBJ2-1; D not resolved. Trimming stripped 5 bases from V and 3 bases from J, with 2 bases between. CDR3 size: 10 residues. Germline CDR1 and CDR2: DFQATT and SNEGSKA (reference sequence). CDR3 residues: CSALYNEQFF. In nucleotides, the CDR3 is TGCAGTGCTCTCTACAATGAGCAGTTCTTC.

CDR3 sequence: CASSPRVGSYSKGEQYV. CDR3 DNA: TGTGCCAGCAGCCCCCGTGTTGGGTCGTATTCCAAGGGGGAGCAGTACGTC. This sequence joins TRBV9 and TRBJ2-7; D may be TRBD1 (5 bases). Germline-derived CDR1 and CDR2 are SGDLS and YYNGEE. V was clipped by 4 bases and J by 7 bases, with 27 bases between them. The CDR3 is made up of 17 amino acids.

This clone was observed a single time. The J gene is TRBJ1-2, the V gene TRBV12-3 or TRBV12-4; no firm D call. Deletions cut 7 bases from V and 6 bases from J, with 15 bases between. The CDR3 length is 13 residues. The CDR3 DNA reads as TGTGCCAGCACCCTCCCGGGAGGGAATGGCTACACCTTC. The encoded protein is CASTLPGGNGYTF.

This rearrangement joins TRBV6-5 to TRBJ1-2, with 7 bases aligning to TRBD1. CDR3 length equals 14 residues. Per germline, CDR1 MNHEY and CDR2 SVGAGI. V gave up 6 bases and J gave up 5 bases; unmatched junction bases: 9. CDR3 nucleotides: TGTGCCAGCAGCAACCGACAGGGCCGGTATGGCTACACCTTC. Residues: CASSNRQGRYGYTF.

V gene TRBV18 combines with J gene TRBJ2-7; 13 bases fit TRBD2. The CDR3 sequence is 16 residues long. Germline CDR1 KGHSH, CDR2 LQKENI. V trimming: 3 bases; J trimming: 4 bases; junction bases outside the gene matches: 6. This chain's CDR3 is CASSPPLAGGPYEQYF. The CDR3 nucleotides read TGTGCCAGCTCACCCCCACTAGCGGGGGGGCCTTACGAGCAGTACTTC.

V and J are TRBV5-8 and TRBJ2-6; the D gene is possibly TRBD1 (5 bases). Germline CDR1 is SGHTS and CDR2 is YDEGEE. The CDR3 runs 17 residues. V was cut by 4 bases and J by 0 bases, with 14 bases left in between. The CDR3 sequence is CASSPARVFSGANVLTF. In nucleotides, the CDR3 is TGTGCCAGCAGCCCCGCCAGGGTATTCTCTGGGGCCAACGTCCTGACTTTC.

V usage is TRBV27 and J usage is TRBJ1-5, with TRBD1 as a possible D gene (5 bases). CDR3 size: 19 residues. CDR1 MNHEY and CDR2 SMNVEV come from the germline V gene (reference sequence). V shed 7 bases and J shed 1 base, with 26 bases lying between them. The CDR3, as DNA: TGTGCCAGCACCGATCCACCCTCCCAGGGTAAAAGGAGCAATCAGCCCCAGCATTTT. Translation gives CASTDPPSQGKRSNQPQHF.

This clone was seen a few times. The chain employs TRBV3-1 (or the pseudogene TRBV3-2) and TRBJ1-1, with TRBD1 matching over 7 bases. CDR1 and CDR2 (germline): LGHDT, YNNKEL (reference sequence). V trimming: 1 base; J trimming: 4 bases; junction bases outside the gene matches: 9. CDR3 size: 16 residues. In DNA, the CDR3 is TGTGCCAGCAGCCAAGGGGGCAGGGGGTGGACCACTGAAGCTTTCTTT. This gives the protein CASSQGGRGWTTEAFF.

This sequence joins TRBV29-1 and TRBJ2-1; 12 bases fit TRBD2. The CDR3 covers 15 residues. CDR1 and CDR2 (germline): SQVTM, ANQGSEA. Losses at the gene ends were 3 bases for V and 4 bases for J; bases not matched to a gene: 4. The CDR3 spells CSVDGLAGGYNEQFF. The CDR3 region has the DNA TGCAGCGTTGATGGTCTAGCGGGAGGGTACAATGAGCAGTTCTTC.

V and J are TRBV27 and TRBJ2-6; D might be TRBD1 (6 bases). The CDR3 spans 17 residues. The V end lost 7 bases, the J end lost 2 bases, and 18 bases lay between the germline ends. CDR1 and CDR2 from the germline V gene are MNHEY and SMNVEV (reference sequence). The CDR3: CASTSQGPGTGANVLTF. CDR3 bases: TGTGCCAGCACCTCCCAGGGGCCGGGGACTGGGGCCAACGTCCTGACTTTC.

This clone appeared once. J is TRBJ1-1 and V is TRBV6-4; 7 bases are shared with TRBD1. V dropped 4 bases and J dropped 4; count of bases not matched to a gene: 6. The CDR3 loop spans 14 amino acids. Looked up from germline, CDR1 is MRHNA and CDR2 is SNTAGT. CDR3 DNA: TGTGCCAGCAGTGCCACCGGGACAGCCACTGAAGCTTTCTTT. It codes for CASSATGTATEAFF.

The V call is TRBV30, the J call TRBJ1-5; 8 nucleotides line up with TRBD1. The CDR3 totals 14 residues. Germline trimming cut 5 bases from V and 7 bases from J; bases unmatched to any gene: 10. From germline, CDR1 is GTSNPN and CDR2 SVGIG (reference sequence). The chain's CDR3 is CAWGPLDREQPQHF. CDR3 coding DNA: TGTGCCTGGGGACCCTTGGACAGGGAGCAGCCCCAGCATTTT.

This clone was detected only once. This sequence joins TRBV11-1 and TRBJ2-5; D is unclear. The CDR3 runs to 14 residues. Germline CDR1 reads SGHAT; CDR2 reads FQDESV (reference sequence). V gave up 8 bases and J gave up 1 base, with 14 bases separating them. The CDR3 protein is CASPNNPGQETQYF. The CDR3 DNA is TGTGCCAGCCCTAATAACCCCGGCCAAGAGACCCAGTACTTC.

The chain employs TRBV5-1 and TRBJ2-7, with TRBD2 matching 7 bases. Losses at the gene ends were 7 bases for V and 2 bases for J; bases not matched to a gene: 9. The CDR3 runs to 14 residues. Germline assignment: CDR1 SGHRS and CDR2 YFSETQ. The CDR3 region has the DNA TGCGCCAGCGCCCGGGGCGGGGGTCCCTACGAGCAGTACTTC. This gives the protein CASARGGGPYEQYF.

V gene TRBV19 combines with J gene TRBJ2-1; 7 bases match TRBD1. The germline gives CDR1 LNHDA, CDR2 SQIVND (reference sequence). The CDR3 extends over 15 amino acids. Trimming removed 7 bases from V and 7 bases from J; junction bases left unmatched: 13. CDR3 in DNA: TGTGCCAGTACTCAGAAGGGACAGAGAAGGAATGAGCAGTTCTTC. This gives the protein CASTQKGQRRNEQFF.

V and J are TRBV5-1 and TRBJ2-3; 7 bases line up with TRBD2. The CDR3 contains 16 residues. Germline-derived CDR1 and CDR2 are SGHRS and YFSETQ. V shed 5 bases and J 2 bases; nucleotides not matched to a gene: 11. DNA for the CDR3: TGCGCCAGCAGTTCGGATCCAGCGGGGAACACAGATACGCAGTATTTT. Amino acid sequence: CASSSDPAGNTDTQYF.

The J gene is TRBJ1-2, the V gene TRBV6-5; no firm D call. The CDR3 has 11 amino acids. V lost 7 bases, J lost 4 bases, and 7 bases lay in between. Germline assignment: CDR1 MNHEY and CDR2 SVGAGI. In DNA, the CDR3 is TGTGCCAGCAAATATCTCTATGGCTACACCTTC. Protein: CASKYLYGYTF.

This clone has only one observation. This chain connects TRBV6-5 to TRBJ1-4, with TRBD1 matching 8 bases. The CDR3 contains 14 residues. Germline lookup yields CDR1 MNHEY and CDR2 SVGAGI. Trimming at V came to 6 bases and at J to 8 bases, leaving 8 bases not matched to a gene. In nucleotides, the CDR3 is TGTGCCAGCAGGGCACAGGGGGGAGGAGAAAAACTGTTTTTT. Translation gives CASRAQGGGEKLFF.

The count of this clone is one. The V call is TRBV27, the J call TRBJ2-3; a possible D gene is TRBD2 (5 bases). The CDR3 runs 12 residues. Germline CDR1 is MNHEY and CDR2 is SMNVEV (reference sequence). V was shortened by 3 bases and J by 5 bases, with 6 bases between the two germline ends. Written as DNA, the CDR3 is TGTGCCAGCAGTTTGGCGGGAGATACGCAGTATTTT. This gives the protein CASSLAGDTQYF.

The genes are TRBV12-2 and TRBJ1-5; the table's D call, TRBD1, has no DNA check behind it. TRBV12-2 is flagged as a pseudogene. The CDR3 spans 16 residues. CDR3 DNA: TGTGCAAGTCGCTCAGAAGGGAAGGGGCGGAATCAGCCCCAGCATTTT. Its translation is CASRSEGKGRNQPQHF.

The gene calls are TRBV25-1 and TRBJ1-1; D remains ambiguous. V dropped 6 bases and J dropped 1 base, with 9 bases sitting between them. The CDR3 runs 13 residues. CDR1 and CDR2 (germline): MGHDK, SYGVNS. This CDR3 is CASRGRGNTEAFF. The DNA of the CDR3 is TGTGCCAGCAGAGGACGGGGGAACACTGAAGCTTTCTTT. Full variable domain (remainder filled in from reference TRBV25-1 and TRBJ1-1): EADIYQTPRYLVIGTGKKITLECSQTMGHDKMYWYQQDPGMELHLIHYSYGVNSTEKGDLSSESTVSRIRTEHFPLTLESARPSHTSQYLCASRGRGNTEAFFGQGTRLTVV.

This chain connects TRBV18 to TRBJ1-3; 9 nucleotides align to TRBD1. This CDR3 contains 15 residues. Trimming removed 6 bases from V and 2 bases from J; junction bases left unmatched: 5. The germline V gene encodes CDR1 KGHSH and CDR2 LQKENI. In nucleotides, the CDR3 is TGTGCCAGCTCTCAGGGACAGGGTACTGGAAACACCATATATTTT. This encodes CASSQGQGTGNTIYF.

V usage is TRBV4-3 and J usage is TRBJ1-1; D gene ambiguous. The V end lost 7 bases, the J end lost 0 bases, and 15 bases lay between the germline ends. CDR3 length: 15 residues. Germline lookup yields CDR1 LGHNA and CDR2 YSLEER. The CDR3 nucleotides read TGCGCCAGCAATGAACAAACCACCATGAACACTGAAGCTTTCTTT. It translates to CASNEQTTMNTEAFF.

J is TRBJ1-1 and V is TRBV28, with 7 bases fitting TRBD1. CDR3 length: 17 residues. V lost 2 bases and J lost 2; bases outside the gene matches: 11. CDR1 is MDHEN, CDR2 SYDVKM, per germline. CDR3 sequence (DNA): TGTGCCAGCAGTTTACGAGGGGGCTCCCTACCAAACACTGAAGCTTTCTTT. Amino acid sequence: CASSLRGGSLPNTEAFF.

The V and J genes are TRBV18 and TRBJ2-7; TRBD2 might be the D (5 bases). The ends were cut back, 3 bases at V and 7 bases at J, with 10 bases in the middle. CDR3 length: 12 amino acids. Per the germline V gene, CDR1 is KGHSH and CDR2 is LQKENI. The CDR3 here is CASSPYGGEQYF. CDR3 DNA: TGTGCCAGCTCACCTTACGGCGGGGAGCAGTACTTC. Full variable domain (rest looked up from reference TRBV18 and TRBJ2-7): NAGVMQNPRHLVRRRGQEARLRCSPMKGHSHVYWYRQLPEEGLKFMVYLQKENIIDESGMPKERFSAEFPKEGPSILRIQQVVRGDSAAYFCASSPYGGEQYFGPGTRLTVT.

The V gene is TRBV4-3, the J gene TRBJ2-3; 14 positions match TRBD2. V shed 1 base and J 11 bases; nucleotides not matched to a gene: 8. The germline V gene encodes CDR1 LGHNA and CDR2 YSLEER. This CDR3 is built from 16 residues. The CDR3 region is CASSQGLAGGYLGQYF. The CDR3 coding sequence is TGCGCCAGCAGCCAAGGACTAGCGGGGGGGTACTTGGGGCAGTATTTT.

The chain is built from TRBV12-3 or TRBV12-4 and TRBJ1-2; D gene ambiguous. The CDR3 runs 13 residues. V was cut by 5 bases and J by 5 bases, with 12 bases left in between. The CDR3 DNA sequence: TGTGCCAGCAGTAAGCCCGGGATTTATGGCTACACCTTC. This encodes CASSKPGIYGYTF.

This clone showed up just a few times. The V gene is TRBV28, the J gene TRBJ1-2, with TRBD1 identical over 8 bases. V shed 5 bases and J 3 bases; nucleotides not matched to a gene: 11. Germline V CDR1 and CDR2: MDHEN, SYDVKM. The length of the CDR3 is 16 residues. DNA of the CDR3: TGTGCCAGCAGTGAGAGCTGGCCGGACAGGGACTATGGCTACACCTTC. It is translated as CASSESWPDRDYGYTF.